Listed below are T cell receptor beta chains from one sample, sequenced in a study of blood T cell repertoires in COVID-19. Sequencing used immunoSEQ multiplex PCR; TCRdb keeps in-frame clones, though not all of them. Seen here are 200,000 to 250,000 clones, around nine tenths observed once, and the top ten hold roughly 5%. Material for sequencing was peripheral blood. The receptors were gathered from a woman between 40 and 50 years old with acute or convalescent COVID-19. The CDR3 runs from the conserved cysteine through the conserved F or W. The D gene is left open where the match is weak. Some rows have no size entry. The others give once, few or many, or a class for an expanded clone.

>-|TRBV10-3|-|TRBJ1-6
CAIRSQGGNSPLHF
TGTGCCATCAGATCACAGGGAGGGAATTCACCCCTCCACTTT
>TRBD2|TRBV9|-|TRBJ2-5
CASSADLGLAGQETQYF
TGTGCCAGCAGCGCCGATCTTGGACTAGCGGGGCAAGAGACCCAGTACTTC
>TRBD1|TRBV29-1|-|TRBJ1-1
CSVDRGKMNTEAFF
TGCAGCGTGGACAGGGGGAAGATGAACACTGAAGCTTTCTTT
>-|TRBV18|-|TRBJ1-1
CASSPSGVDTEAFF
TGTGCCAGCTCACCTTCCGGAGTCGACACTGAAGCTTTCTTT
>-|TRBV12-3/TRBV12-4|-|TRBJ1-2
CASTHAGIGGYTF
TGTGCCAGCACTCATGCAGGGATCGGTGGCTACACCTTC
>-|TRBV6-4|-|TRBJ2-3
CASSNARGGSDTQYF
TGTGCCAGCAGTAACGCACGAGGGGGTAGTGATACGCAGTATTTT
>TRBD2|TRBV5-4|-|TRBJ2-1
CASSPVAGQGNEQFF
TGTGCCAGCAGCCCTGTAGCGGGGCAAGGGAATGAGCAGTTCTTC
>-|TRBV5-4|-|TRBJ1-2
CASSNRDRGVYGYTF
TGTGCCAGCAGCAACAGGGATCGTGGAGTCTATGGCTACACCTTC
>TRBD1|TRBV10-1|few|TRBJ2-5
CASSESSTGKETQYF
TGCGCCAGCAGTGAGTCCTCGACAGGGAAGGAGACCCAGTACTTC
>-|TRBV12-5|-|TRBJ2-1
CASGLVLVPRVGEQFF
TGTGCTAGTGGTTTGGTATTGGTCCCCAGGGTGGGTGAGCAGTTCTTC
>-|TRBV5-5|-|TRBJ1-1
CASSLLTASGTEAFF
TGTGCCAGCAGCTTGTTGACCGCCTCGGGCACTGAAGCTTTCTTT
>-|TRBV18|-|TRBJ1-2
CASSPDIRGGGYTF
TGTGCCAGCTCACCAGATATAAGGGGAGGTGGCTACACCTTC
>TRBD2|TRBV6-5|-|TRBJ2-1
CASSLLAGGPEFF
TGTGCCAGCAGTCTACTAGCGGGGGGCCCCGAGTTCTTC
>TRBD1|TRBV9|-|TRBJ1-2
CASSTNQGGYGYTF
TGTGCCAGCAGCACAAACCAGGGGGGCTATGGCTACACCTTC
>-|TRBV6-2/TRBV6-3|-|TRBJ1-1
CASSFSAGPMNTEAFF
TGTGCCAGCAGTTTTTCGGCAGGCCCCATGAACACTGAAGCTTTCTTT
>TRBD1|TRBV5-5|-|TRBJ1-1
CASSFRQGNTEAFF
TGTGCCAGCAGCTTTCGACAGGGGAACACTGAAGCTTTCTTT
>TRBD1|TRBV7-9|-|TRBJ1-2
CASSLVGTGVGYTF
TGTGCCAGCAGCTTAGTAGGGACAGGGGTCGGCTACACCTTC
>TRBD1|TRBV27|once|TRBJ1-2
CASSRDRASYGYTF
TGTGCCAGCAGCCGGGACAGGGCATCCTATGGCTACACCTTC
>TRBD1|TRBV6-1|-|TRBJ1-3
CASSEATGMGGNTIYF
TGTGCCAGCAGTGAAGCGACAGGGATGGGAGGAAACACCATATATTTT
>TRBD2|TRBV7-2|once|TRBJ2-3
CASSQSQGLQRDTQYF
TGTGCCAGCAGCCAATCCCAGGGACTACAGAGGGATACGCAGTATTTT
>TRBD1|TRBV5-4|-|TRBJ1-1
CASSLYTGVNTEAFF
TGTGCCAGCAGCTTGTACACAGGGGTGAACACTGAAGCTTTCTTT
>TRBD1|TRBV4-1|-|TRBJ1-2
CASSQEVGTGDGYTF
TGCGCCAGCAGCCAAGAGGTAGGGACAGGGGATGGCTACACCTTC
>-|TRBV5-6|-|TRBJ1-6
CASNVGPRISPLHF
TGTGCCAGCAACGTGGGGCCGCGGATATCACCCCTCCACTTT
>-|TRBV5-1|-|TRBJ2-3
CASSLGGTDTQYF
TGCGCCAGCAGCTTGGGGGGCACGGATACGCAGTATTTT
>TRBD1|TRBV7-8|-|TRBJ1-2
CASSSGPTGGGYGYTF
TGTGCCAGCAGCTCCGGCCCGACAGGGGGCGGCTATGGCTACACCTTC
>-|TRBV7-2|once|TRBJ1-1
CASSLGTLNTEAFF
TGTGCCAGCAGCTTAGGGACACTGAACACTGAAGCTTTCTTT
>TRBD1|TRBV7-3|-|TRBJ1-3
CASSLTGQGLGNTIYF
TGTGCCAGCAGTTTAACGGGACAGGGTCTGGGAAACACCATATATTTT
>-|TRBV6-5|-|TRBJ1-1
CASSLAQGRTEAFF
TGTGCCAGCAGTCTCGCCCAGGGGAGAACTGAAGCTTTCTTT
>-|TRBV6-5|-|TRBJ1-5
CASKEGGGNQPQHF
TGTGCCAGCAAGGAAGGAGGAGGCAATCAGCCCCAGCATTTT
>TRBD2|TRBV5-1|-|TRBJ2-5
CASSLAGTSGQETQYF
TGCGCCAGCAGCTTGGCCGGGACTAGCGGCCAAGAGACCCAGTACTTC
>-|TRBV3-1/TRBV3-2|-|TRBJ2-2
CASSQEVVTPNTGELFF
TGTGCCAGCAGCCAAGAAGTCGTGACACCGAACACCGGGGAGCTGTTTTTT
>-|TRBV5-1|-|TRBJ1-3
CASSSNLGQSGNTIYF
TGCGCCAGCAGCTCTAACCTAGGACAGTCTGGAAACACCATATATTTT
>TRBD1|TRBV7-9|-|TRBJ1-2
CASSLEQGAGGYTF
TGTGCCAGCAGCTTGGAACAGGGGGCCGGTGGCTACACCTTC
>-|TRBV5-1|-|TRBJ1-1
CASSFRNTEAFF
TGCGCCAGCAGCTTCCGGAACACTGAAGCTTTCTTT
>TRBD1|TRBV11-2|-|TRBJ2-2
CASSTRQGTGELFF
TGTGCCAGCAGCACCCGACAGGGGACCGGGGAGCTGTTTTTT
>TRBD1|TRBV6-5|-|TRBJ1-5
CASSHDRESNQPQHF
TGTGCCAGCAGTCATGACAGGGAGAGCAATCAGCCCCAGCATTTT
>TRBD1|TRBV6-5|-|TRBJ1-2
CAIRWTGDNYGYTF
TGTGCCATCAGATGGACAGGAGATAACTATGGCTACACCTTC
>-|TRBV6-5|-|TRBJ1-1
CASSYSGGVGTEAFF
TGTGCCAGCAGTTACTCCGGGGGGGTGGGCACTGAAGCTTTCTTT
>-|TRBV30|once|TRBJ2-1
CAWSRLYNEQFF
TGTGCCTGGAGTAGACTTTACAATGAGCAGTTCTTC
>TRBD1|TRBV6-4|-|TRBJ1-2
CASSSDRGNYGYTF
TGTGCCAGCAGTTCGGACAGGGGTAACTATGGCTACACCTTC
>TRBD2|TRBV5-4|-|TRBJ2-3
CASSLRVTGGYTDTQYF
TGTGCCAGCAGCTTGAGAGTAACGGGGGGTTACACAGATACGCAGTATTTT
>TRBD1|TRBV5-8|-|TRBJ1-6
CASSLFTGGNSPLHF
TGTGCCAGCAGTCTCTTCACAGGGGGCAATTCACCCCTCCACTTT